The entry below gives a single TCR beta chain sequence along with its context. The antigen remains undetermined. The data stem from a study of T cell repertoires in cytomegalovirus infection. Study-wide results and limits: Clonotype analysis showed dominance of the ex vivo response by HLA-C-restricted CMV-specific TCR beta clonotypes. There were carriers of CMV plus the relevant HLA, and cumulative public TCR beta family frequency identified them.

TCRdb fed the reads into MiXCR, producing one record per CDR3 protein. The table includes around 350,000 distinct CDR3 sequences, 15% to 20% detected once. This CDR3 has 11 residues. CDR1 and CDR2 (germline): DFQATT, SNEGSKA (reference sequence). Trimming removed 2 bases at V and 9 bases at J, with 9 bases between. Input material: PBMCs. This sequence was found in a human donor in good health (CMV status not recorded). Some clones in this sample may be carry-over from other donors' samples. The chain is built from TRBV20-1 and TRBJ2-3, with D uncertain. CDR3 amino acids: CSARMSDTQYF. In nucleotides, the CDR3 is TGCAGTGCTAGAATGAGTGACACGCAGTATTTT.